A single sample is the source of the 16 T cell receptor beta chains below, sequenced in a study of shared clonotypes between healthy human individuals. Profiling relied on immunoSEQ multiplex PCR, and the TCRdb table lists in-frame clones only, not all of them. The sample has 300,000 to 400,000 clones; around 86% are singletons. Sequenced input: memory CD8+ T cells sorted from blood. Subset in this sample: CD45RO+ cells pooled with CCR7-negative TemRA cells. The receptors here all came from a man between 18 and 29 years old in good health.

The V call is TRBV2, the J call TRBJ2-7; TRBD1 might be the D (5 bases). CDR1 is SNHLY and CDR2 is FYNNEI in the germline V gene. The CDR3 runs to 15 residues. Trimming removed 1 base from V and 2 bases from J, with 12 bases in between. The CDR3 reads CASSEVSGAAYEQYF. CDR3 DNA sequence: TGTGCCAGCAGTGAAGTTAGTGGGGCCGCCTACGAGCAGTACTTC.

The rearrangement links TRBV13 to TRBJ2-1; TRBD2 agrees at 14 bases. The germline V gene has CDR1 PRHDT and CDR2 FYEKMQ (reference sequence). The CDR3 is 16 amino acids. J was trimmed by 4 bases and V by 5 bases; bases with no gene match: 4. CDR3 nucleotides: TGTGCCAGCAGCGCTCGACTAGCGGGGGGGTACAATGAGCAGTTCTTC. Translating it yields CASSARLAGGYNEQFF.

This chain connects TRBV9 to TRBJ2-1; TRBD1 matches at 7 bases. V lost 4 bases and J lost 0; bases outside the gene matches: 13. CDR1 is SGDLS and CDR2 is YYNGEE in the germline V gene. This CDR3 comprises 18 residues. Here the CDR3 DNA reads TGTGCCAGCAGCCTGGGACAGAGTGCACTAAGCTCCTACAATGAGCAGTTCTTC. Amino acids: CASSLGQSALSSYNEQFF.

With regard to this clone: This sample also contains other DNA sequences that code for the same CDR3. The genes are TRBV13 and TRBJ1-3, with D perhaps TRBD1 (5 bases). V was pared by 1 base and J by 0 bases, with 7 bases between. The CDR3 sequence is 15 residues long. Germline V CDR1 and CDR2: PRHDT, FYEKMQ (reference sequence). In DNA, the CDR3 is TGTGCCAGCAGCTTAGAAGGGGACTCTGGAAACACCATATATTTT. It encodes CASSLEGDSGNTIYF.

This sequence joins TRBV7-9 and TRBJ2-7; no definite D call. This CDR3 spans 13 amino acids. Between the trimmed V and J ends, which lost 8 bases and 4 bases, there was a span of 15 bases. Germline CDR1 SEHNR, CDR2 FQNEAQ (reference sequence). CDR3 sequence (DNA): TGTGCCAGCGCAGCTTCTTGGGGTTACGAGCAGTACTTC. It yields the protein CASAASWGYEQYF.

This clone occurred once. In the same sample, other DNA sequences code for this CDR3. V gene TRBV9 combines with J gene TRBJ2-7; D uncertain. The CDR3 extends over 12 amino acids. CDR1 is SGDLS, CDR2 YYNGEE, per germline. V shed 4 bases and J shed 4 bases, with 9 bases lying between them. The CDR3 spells CASSSGGYEQYF. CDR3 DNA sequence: TGTGCCAGCAGCTCCGGCGGATACGAGCAGTACTTC.

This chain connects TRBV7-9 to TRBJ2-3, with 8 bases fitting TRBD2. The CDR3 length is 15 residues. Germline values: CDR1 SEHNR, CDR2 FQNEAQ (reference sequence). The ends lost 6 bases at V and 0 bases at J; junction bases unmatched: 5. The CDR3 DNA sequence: TGTGCCAGCAGAACCCCTAGCGGGAGCACAGATACGCAGTATTTT. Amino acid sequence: CASRTPSGSTDTQYF.

This chain's CDR3 is CASSVTVGETEAFF. CDR3 sequence (DNA): TGTGCCAGCAGCGTTACCGTCGGGGAGACTGAAGCTTTCTTT. The chain combines TRBV9 with TRBJ1-1; no reliable D call. CDR1 is SGDLS and CDR2 is YYNGEE in the germline V gene. CDR3 size: 14 residues. V was clipped by 2 bases and J by 5 bases, with 13 bases between them. Complete variable domain (other parts from reference TRBV9 and TRBJ1-1): DSGVTQTPKHLITATGQRVTLRCSPRSGDLSVYWYQQSLDQGLQFLIQYYNGEERAKGNILERFSAQQFPDLHSELNLSSLELGDSALYFCASSVTVGETEAFFGQGTRLTVV.

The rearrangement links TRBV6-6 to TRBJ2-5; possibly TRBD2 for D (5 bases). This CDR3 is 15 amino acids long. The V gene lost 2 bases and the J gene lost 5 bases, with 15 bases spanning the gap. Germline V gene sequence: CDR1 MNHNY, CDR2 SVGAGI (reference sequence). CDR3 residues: CASSYGTQTGETQYF. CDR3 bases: TGTGCCAGCAGTTACGGCACTCAGACGGGGGAGACCCAGTACTTC.

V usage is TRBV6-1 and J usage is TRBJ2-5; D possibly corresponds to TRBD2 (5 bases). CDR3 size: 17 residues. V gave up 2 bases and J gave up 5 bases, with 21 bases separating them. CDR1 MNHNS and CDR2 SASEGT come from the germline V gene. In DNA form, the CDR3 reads TGTGCCAGCAGTGAACGAGCGGTGGTACAGCTGGACGAGACCCAGTACTTC. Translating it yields CASSERAVVQLDETQYF.

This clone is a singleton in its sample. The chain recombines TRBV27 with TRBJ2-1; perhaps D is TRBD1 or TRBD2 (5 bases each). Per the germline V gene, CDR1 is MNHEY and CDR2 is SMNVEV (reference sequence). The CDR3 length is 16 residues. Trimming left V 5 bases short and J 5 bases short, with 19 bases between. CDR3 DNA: TGTGCCAGCAGTGGAGCCTCGGGGCCCCCAAACAATGAGCAGTTCTTC. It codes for CASSGASGPPNNEQFF.

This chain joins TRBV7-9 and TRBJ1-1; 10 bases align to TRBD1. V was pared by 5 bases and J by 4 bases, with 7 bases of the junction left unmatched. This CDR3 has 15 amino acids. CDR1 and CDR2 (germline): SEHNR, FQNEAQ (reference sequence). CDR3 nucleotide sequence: TGTGCCAGCAGCCCCCAGGGACAGGGGTCCACTGAAGCTTTCTTT. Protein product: CASSPQGQGSTEAFF.

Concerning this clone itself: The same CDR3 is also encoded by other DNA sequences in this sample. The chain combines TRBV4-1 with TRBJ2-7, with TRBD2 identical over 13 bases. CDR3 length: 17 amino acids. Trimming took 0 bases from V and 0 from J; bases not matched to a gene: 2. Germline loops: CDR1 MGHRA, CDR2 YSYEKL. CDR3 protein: CASSQEGLAGSSYEQYF. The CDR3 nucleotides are TGCGCCAGCAGCCAAGAGGGACTAGCGGGGTCCTCCTACGAGCAGTACTTC.

CDR3 in amino acids: CASSPQGNNQPQHF. DNA for the CDR3: TGTGCCAGCAGCCCTCAGGGAAACAATCAGCCCCAGCATTTT. The chain recombines TRBV5-6 with TRBJ1-5; D is perhaps TRBD1 (5 bases). This CDR3 comprises 14 residues. Trimming cost V 4 bases and J 3 bases, with 11 bases left between them. The germline V gene has CDR1 SGHDT and CDR2 YYEEEE.

DNA of the CDR3: TGTGCCAGCGGGTACAGGGGGAGGGCCTACGAGCAGTACTTC. Translated: CASGYRGRAYEQYF. This rearrangement joins TRBV28 to TRBJ2-7, with D maybe TRBD1 (8 bases). V was clipped by 8 bases and J by 2 bases, with 16 bases between them. The CDR3 has 14 residues. The germline CDR1 and CDR2 sequences are MDHEN and SYDVKM.

CDR3 region: CASRSTGKQPQHF. DNA of the CDR3: TGTGCCAGCAGGAGCACAGGGAAGCAGCCCCAGCATTTT. The chain recombines TRBV28 with TRBJ1-5; possible D gene TRBD1, 6 bases. The CDR3 is 13 residues long. CDR1 is MDHEN and CDR2 is SYDVKM in the germline V gene. Deletions cut 6 bases from V and 7 bases from J, with 13 bases between.